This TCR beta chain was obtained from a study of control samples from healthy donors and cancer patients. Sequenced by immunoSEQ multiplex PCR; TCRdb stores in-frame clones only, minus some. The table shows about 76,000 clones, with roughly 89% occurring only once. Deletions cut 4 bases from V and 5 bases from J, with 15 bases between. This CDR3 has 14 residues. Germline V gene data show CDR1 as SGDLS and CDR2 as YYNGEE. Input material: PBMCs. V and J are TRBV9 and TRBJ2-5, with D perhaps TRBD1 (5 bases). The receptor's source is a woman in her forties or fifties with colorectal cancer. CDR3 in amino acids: CASSPRAGIETQYF. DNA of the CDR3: TGTGCCAGCAGCCCCCGGGCAGGGATCGAGACCCAGTACTTC.